The sequence of this TCR beta chain was determined in a study of blood T cell repertoires in COVID-19 (dated by TCRdb to between 2020 and 2021). General notes on the study: The collaborator samples originated in the United States, Italy and Spain and spanned the acute and convalescent phases of COVID-19. The prospective study material was composed of cDNA or gDNA derived from T cells, B-cell-depleted T cells, or PBMCs. The dataset comprised deeply sampled blood TCRbeta repertoires from subjects exposed to, actively infected with, or recovered from COVID-19. The repertoires were released in a freely available public database meant as a resource for research on the immune response to SARS-CoV-2. The samples were drawn from the first 160 participants of the ongoing ImmuneRACE study and from more than 1,000 subjects provided by 6 global collaborators. Nearly every sample came with metadata listing a de-identified subject ID, COVID-19 status, age in years and sex. Where available, HLA class I and class II types were obtained from metadata supplied by the sample provider rather than from assay-based typing. The paper as a whole reports these results and caveats: The quantity of clinical and demographic metadata differed by source and by participant and was supplied without curation.

CDR1 SGDLS and CDR2 YYNGEE were looked up in the germline V gene. The CDR3 covers 15 residues, taking in both the cysteine and the phenylalanine. The read is trimmed to its CDR3 DNA, 45 bases read in frame from base 1. At the junction V is shortened by 0 bases and J by 4 bases, with 10 bases in between. This clone was counted a single time. Its specific antigen is unknown. No base qualities exist here, and no much larger clone lies one base off it. The immunoSEQ Assay, a bias-controlled multiplex PCR, was used to amplify TCRbeta CDR3 regions from genomic DNA. The original pipeline was this. The number of nucleated cells in each sample was estimated by amplification of reference gene primers within the assay. To quantify the absolute abundance of each unique TCRbeta CDR3 rearrangement, sequence reads were collapsed and filtered. Productive Simpson clonality was computed per sample as the square root of Simpson's diversity index over productive rearrangements. Drawn from immuneACCESS, this table holds only the in-frame rearrangements with V and J called that TCRdb kept. Clones are partly lost; checked studies trace under half to an unresolved V gene and leave the rest unexplained. V, J and clone size are taken as reported in that table, and D and trimming were inferred from the DNA itself. Recorded for this sample are tens of thousands of clones; approximately 84% of them occurred a single time. 4% to 5.5% of the sample goes to the ten largest clones.

The collaborating institutions used their own protocols to collect whole blood in K2EDTA tubes. Collaborator samples were shipped for TCRbeta analysis as frozen whole blood, isolated PBMCs, or DNA extracted from either sample type. Sequences were obtained from peripheral blood. This TCR was recovered from a man aged 45 to 65 with active COVID-19. The chain joins TRBV9 to TRBJ2-2; TRBD2 could be the D gene, as 6 bases match. The CDR3: CASSVVWGGTGELFF. The DNA sequence is as follows: TGTGCCAGCAGCGTAGTATGGGGAGGCACCGGGGAGCTGTTTTTT.